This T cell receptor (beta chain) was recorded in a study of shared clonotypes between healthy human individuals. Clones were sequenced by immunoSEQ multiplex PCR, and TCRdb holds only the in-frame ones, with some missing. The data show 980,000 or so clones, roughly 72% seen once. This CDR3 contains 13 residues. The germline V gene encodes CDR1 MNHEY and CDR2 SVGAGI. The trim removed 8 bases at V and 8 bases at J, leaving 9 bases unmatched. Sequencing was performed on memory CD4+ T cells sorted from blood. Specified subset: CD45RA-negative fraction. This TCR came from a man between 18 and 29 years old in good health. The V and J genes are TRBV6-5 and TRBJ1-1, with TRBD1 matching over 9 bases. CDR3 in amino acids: CASATGGVTEAFF. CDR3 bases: TGTGCCAGCGCGACAGGGGGGGTTACCGAAGCTTTCTTT.